This TCR beta chain is drawn from a study of T cell responses to AZD1222 COVID-19 vaccine. Some clones are missing from TCRdb's copy, which holds only in-frame ones; the method was immunoSEQ multiplex PCR. The repertoire holds 90,000 to 150,000 clones, roughly 90% seen once, with 7.9% in the top ten. Whether given at about 4 or about 12 weeks, second doses were pooled. The CDR3 length is 16 residues. Trimming left V 5 bases short and J 6 bases short, with 19 bases between. Germline assignment: CDR1 SGHTA and CDR2 FQGNSA. The chain carries TRBV7-2 and TRBJ1-4, with D maybe TRBD1 (5 bases). This clonotype was sampled from an adult who received the AZD1222 COVID-19 vaccine. The sequencing used peripheral blood, collected 28 days after the second AZD1222 dose. CDR3 amino acids: CASSPALGPRDEKLFF. As DNA, the CDR3 is TGTGCCAGCAGCCCCGCGCTGGGACCTAGGGATGAAAAACTGTTTTTT.